This TCR beta chain is from a study of cytomegalovirus exposure and HLA in healthy donors. Study conclusions and caveats: A later analysis reportedly found that, within productive TCRs, an Asian-associated ancestry cluster had fewer N-insertions than the mean observed across the roughly 730 donors. In a later analysis, HLA-C alleles had the fewest associated TCRs, DRB1 alleles the most.

V shed 2 bases and J 4 bases; nucleotides not matched to a gene: 4. CDR3 length equals 15 residues. Germline V gene lookup returns CDR1 SGHAT and CDR2 FQNNGV. The PCR made use of 60 Vbeta and 13 Jbeta primers. Data came from immunoSEQ multiplex PCR; TCRdb stores just in-frame clones and leaves some out. Among 150,000 to 200,000 clones listed, approximately 80% were seen once. In regard to this clone: Antigen: not known.

The sequence was obtained from a woman aged 40 to 49 in good health and CMV-seropositive. This rearrangement joins TRBV11-2 to TRBJ2-7; 11 bases map to TRBD2. Source material: PBMCs. The CDR3 sequence: CASSLLAGGIYEQYF. In DNA form, the CDR3 reads TGTGCCAGCAGCTTACTAGCGGGGGGAATATACGAGCAGTACTTC.